These T cell receptor beta chains were read from a single sample in a study of blood T cell repertoires in COVID-19. Data came from immunoSEQ multiplex PCR; TCRdb stores just in-frame clones and leaves some out. The sample contains tens of thousands of clones, roughly 92% of which appear only once. The material sequenced was peripheral blood. The source of these receptors is a man aged 45-65 years with active COVID-19. Both conserved end residues are part of each CDR3. The D gene is left open where the match is weak. Expanded clones get a size class; other rows say once, few or many, or leave the size out.

J gene: TRBJ2-7; clone size: NA; V gene: TRBV6-4; D gene: NA; CDR3 protein: CASSDSMRREPQTFYEQYF; CDR3 DNA: TGTGCCAGCAGTGACTCGATGAGGAGGGAGCCCCAGACTTTTTACGAGCAGTACTTC
J gene: TRBJ2-2; clone size: NA; V gene: TRBV13; D gene: TRBD2; CDR3 protein: CASSLGPLPRAGDTGELFF; CDR3 DNA: TGTGCCAGCAGCTTAGGCCCTTTACCCCGAGCGGGGGACACCGGGGAGCTGTTTTTT
J gene: TRBJ2-3; clone size: NA; V gene: TRBV5-5; D gene: TRBD2; CDR3 protein: CASRLAVRTTDTQYF; CDR3 DNA: TGTGCCAGCAGACTAGCGGTACGGACCACAGATACGCAGTATTTT
J gene: TRBJ2-3; clone size: NA; V gene: TRBV4-1; D gene: NA; CDR3 protein: CASSQGDRLAGFGDTQYF; CDR3 DNA: TGCGCCAGCAGCCAAGGGGACAGGCTAGCGGGATTTGGAGATACGCAGTATTTT
J gene: TRBJ1-1; clone size: NA; V gene: TRBV19; D gene: TRBD1; CDR3 protein: CASSALSRRQGADEAFF; CDR3 DNA: TGTGCCAGTAGTGCGCTCAGTAGGAGACAGGGGGCGGATGAAGCTTTCTTT
J gene: TRBJ1-6; clone size: once; V gene: TRBV14; D gene: TRBD1; CDR3 protein: CASSRDRGPSPLHF; CDR3 DNA: TGTGCCAGCAGCCGGGACAGGGGGCCATCACCCCTCCACTTT
J gene: TRBJ2-7; clone size: few; V gene: TRBV6-5; D gene: TRBD2; CDR3 protein: CASSREESYEQYF; CDR3 DNA: TGTGCCAGCTCCCGGGAGGAGTCCTACGAGCAGTACTTC
J gene: TRBJ1-5; clone size: NA; V gene: TRBV6-6; D gene: NA; CDR3 protein: CASTQGNQPQHF; CDR3 DNA: TGTGCCAGCACCCAGGGTAATCAGCCCCAGCATTTT
J gene: TRBJ2-1; clone size: NA; V gene: TRBV7-6; D gene: NA; CDR3 protein: CASSNFRKPYNEQFF; CDR3 DNA: TGTGCCAGCAGCAACTTCAGGAAACCCTACAATGAGCAGTTCTTC
J gene: TRBJ2-5; clone size: NA; V gene: TRBV2; D gene: NA; CDR3 protein: CASTEGQETQYF; CDR3 DNA: TGTGCCAGCACCGAGGGACAAGAGACCCAGTACTTC
J gene: TRBJ1-2; clone size: NA; V gene: TRBV27; D gene: NA; CDR3 protein: CASSLNPRGILGGYTF; CDR3 DNA: TGTGCCAGCAGTTTAAATCCCCGGGGGATATTAGGAGGCTACACCTTC
J gene: TRBJ2-1; clone size: NA; V gene: TRBV11-2; D gene: NA; CDR3 protein: CASLSEAHEQFF; CDR3 DNA: TGTGCCAGCCTATCTGAGGCTCATGAGCAGTTCTTC
J gene: TRBJ1-2; clone size: NA; V gene: TRBV28; D gene: TRBD1; CDR3 protein: CASSFRGVTNFGGYTF; CDR3 DNA: TGTGCCAGCAGCTTCAGGGGGGTCACTAACTTCGGTGGCTACACCTTC
J gene: TRBJ1-2; clone size: NA; V gene: TRBV6-6; D gene: NA; CDR3 protein: CASSYSTGKGSYGYTF; CDR3 DNA: TGTGCCAGCAGTTACTCGACGGGGAAGGGTAGCTATGGCTACACCTTC
J gene: TRBJ1-2; clone size: once; V gene: TRBV6-6; D gene: TRBD1; CDR3 protein: CASSPDRVMKRYTF; CDR3 DNA: TGTGCCAGCAGCCCCGACAGGGTAATGAAGAGGTACACCTTC
J gene: TRBJ2-3; clone size: NA; V gene: TRBV5-1; D gene: TRBD2; CDR3 protein: CASSPSGGGADTQYF; CDR3 DNA: TGCGCCAGCAGCCCCTCCGGGGGAGGGGCAGATACGCAGTATTTT
J gene: TRBJ2-2; clone size: once; V gene: TRBV9; D gene: TRBD2; CDR3 protein: CASSPTTSGGRRWAGELFF; CDR3 DNA: TGTGCCAGCAGCCCAACGACTAGCGGGGGCCGCCGATGGGCCGGGGAGCTGTTTTTT
J gene: TRBJ1-2; clone size: NA; V gene: TRBV18; D gene: TRBD1; CDR3 protein: CASSLPGTGFNYGYTF; CDR3 DNA: TGTGCCAGCTCACTCCCCGGGACAGGGTTTAACTATGGCTACACCTTC
J gene: TRBJ1-6; clone size: NA; V gene: TRBV7-9; D gene: TRBD1; CDR3 protein: CASSPGQGTSPLHF; CDR3 DNA: TGTGCCAGCAGCCCTGGACAGGGGACTTCACCCCTCCACTTT
J gene: TRBJ1-2; clone size: NA; V gene: TRBV9; D gene: NA; CDR3 protein: CASSVDRSYYGYTF; CDR3 DNA: TGTGCCAGCAGCGTCGACCGGAGCTACTATGGCTACACCTTC
J gene: TRBJ2-2; clone size: once; V gene: TRBV10-3; D gene: TRBD2; CDR3 protein: CAISESMGLAGGTGELFF; CDR3 DNA: TGTGCCATCAGTGAGTCGATGGGCCTAGCGGGAGGGACCGGGGAGCTGTTTTTT
J gene: TRBJ1-4; clone size: NA; V gene: TRBV30; D gene: TRBD1; CDR3 protein: CAWREIGQGNEKLFF; CDR3 DNA: TGTGCCTGGAGGGAAATAGGACAGGGGAATGAAAAACTGTTTTTT
J gene: TRBJ2-3; clone size: NA; V gene: TRBV3-1/TRBV3-2; D gene: NA; CDR3 protein: CASSQSSSARTDTQYF; CDR3 DNA: TGTGCCAGCAGCCAGTCGTCTAGCGCCCGCACAGATACGCAGTATTTT
J gene: TRBJ2-2; clone size: NA; V gene: TRBV28; D gene: NA; CDR3 protein: CASSLWGAGTGELFF; CDR3 DNA: TGTGCCAGCAGTTTATGGGGGGCGGGCACCGGGGAGCTGTTTTTT
J gene: TRBJ2-1; clone size: NA; V gene: TRBV6-6; D gene: NA; CDR3 protein: CASSYSPEYNEQFF; CDR3 DNA: TGTGCCAGCAGTTACTCGCCGGAGTACAATGAGCAGTTCTTC
J gene: TRBJ2-3; clone size: once; V gene: TRBV7-3; D gene: NA; CDR3 protein: CASSSQGLSTDTQYF; CDR3 DNA: TGTGCCAGCAGCTCCCAAGGACTCAGCACAGATACGCAGTATTTT
J gene: TRBJ2-3; clone size: NA; V gene: TRBV18; D gene: TRBD2; CDR3 protein: CASSLRGLAGERVTDTQYF; CDR3 DNA: TGTGCCAGCTCACTCCGGGGACTAGCGGGAGAACGTGTCACAGATACGCAGTATTTT
J gene: TRBJ2-3; clone size: NA; V gene: TRBV18; D gene: TRBD2; CDR3 protein: CASSPPGLAGGTDTQYF; CDR3 DNA: TGTGCCAGCTCACCACCGGGACTAGCGGGGGGCACAGATACGCAGTATTTT
J gene: TRBJ2-1; clone size: once; V gene: TRBV27; D gene: TRBD2; CDR3 protein: CASSLLRTSGRPPHNEQFF; CDR3 DNA: TGTGCCAGCAGTTTATTGAGGACTAGCGGAAGGCCTCCTCACAATGAGCAGTTCTTC
J gene: TRBJ1-5; clone size: NA; V gene: TRBV5-6; D gene: TRBD1; CDR3 protein: CASSLGEHRGLQPQHF; CDR3 DNA: TGTGCCAGCAGCTTGGGGGAACACAGGGGGCTACAGCCCCAGCATTTT
J gene: TRBJ2-3; clone size: NA; V gene: TRBV5-1; D gene: TRBD2; CDR3 protein: CASRAGLAGPDTQYF; CDR3 DNA: TGCGCCAGCAGGGCGGGCCTAGCGGGACCCGATACGCAGTATTTT
J gene: TRBJ2-7; clone size: NA; V gene: TRBV7-3; D gene: TRBD1; CDR3 protein: CASSPQQGQIFYF; CDR3 DNA: TGTGCCAGCAGCCCGCAACAGGGACAGATATTTTACTTC
J gene: TRBJ1-4; clone size: NA; V gene: TRBV2; D gene: NA; CDR3 protein: CATARGRGQSGNEKLFF; CDR3 DNA: TGTGCCACCGCCCGTGGCAGGGGCCAATCCGGTAATGAAAAACTGTTTTTT
J gene: TRBJ2-3; clone size: NA; V gene: TRBV27; D gene: TRBD2; CDR3 protein: CASSAGLAGGDTQYF; CDR3 DNA: TGTGCCAGCAGTGCGGGACTAGCGGGAGGAGATACGCAGTATTTT
J gene: TRBJ2-7; clone size: NA; V gene: TRBV6-2/TRBV6-3; D gene: TRBD2; CDR3 protein: CASSSTSGRYEQYF; CDR3 DNA: TGTGCCAGCAGCTCGACTAGCGGGCGGTACGAGCAGTACTTC
J gene: TRBJ2-1; clone size: once; V gene: TRBV24-1; D gene: TRBD2; CDR3 protein: CATSDSSGGPDPYEQFF; CDR3 DNA: TGTGCCACCAGTGATAGTAGCGGGGGACCGGATCCCTATGAGCAGTTCTTC
J gene: TRBJ2-2; clone size: NA; V gene: TRBV7-3; D gene: TRBD1; CDR3 protein: CASSFRHPGQGTGELFF; CDR3 DNA: TGTGCCAGCAGCTTTCGCCACCCGGGACAGGGCACCGGGGAGCTGTTTTTT
J gene: TRBJ1-6; clone size: few; V gene: TRBV10-3; D gene: TRBD1; CDR3 protein: CAIRSTGQGNSPLHF; CDR3 DNA: TGTGCCATCAGGAGTACGGGACAGGGTAATTCACCCCTCCACTTT
J gene: TRBJ2-1; clone size: NA; V gene: TRBV27; D gene: NA; CDR3 protein: CASSLSPGSSYNEQFF; CDR3 DNA: TGTGCCAGCAGTTTATCCCCTGGGAGCTCCTACAATGAGCAGTTCTTC
J gene: TRBJ2-3; clone size: NA; V gene: TRBV28; D gene: NA; CDR3 protein: CASISGGAADTQYF; CDR3 DNA: TGTGCCAGCATTAGCGGAGGGGCGGCAGATACGCAGTATTTT
J gene: TRBJ2-2; clone size: NA; V gene: TRBV3-1/TRBV3-2; D gene: TRBD2; CDR3 protein: CASSQDRQREISGELFF; CDR3 DNA: TGTGCCAGCAGCCAAGATAGGCAGCGGGAGATTAGCGGGGAGCTGTTTTTT
J gene: TRBJ2-2; clone size: NA; V gene: TRBV19; D gene: TRBD1; CDR3 protein: CASGRDRVANTGELFF; CDR3 DNA: TGTGCCAGTGGCCGGGACAGGGTCGCGAACACCGGGGAGCTGTTTTTT
J gene: TRBJ2-6; clone size: once; V gene: TRBV3-1/TRBV3-2; D gene: NA; CDR3 protein: CASSPSTGANVLTF; CDR3 DNA: TGTGCCAGCAGTCCATCTACTGGGGCCAACGTCCTGACTTTC
J gene: TRBJ2-1; clone size: NA; V gene: TRBV12-3/TRBV12-4; D gene: NA; CDR3 protein: CASSRLQGNEQFF; CDR3 DNA: TGTGCCAGCAGTCGCCTACAGGGTAATGAGCAGTTCTTC
J gene: TRBJ1-5; clone size: few; V gene: TRBV2; D gene: TRBD1; CDR3 protein: CASSQQGSQHF; CDR3 DNA: TGTGCCAGCAGCCAACAGGGGTCCCAGCATTTT
J gene: TRBJ1-6; clone size: NA; V gene: TRBV28; D gene: TRBD1; CDR3 protein: CASTRQGPGHSPLHF; CDR3 DNA: TGTGCCAGCACCCGACAGGGACCCGGGCATTCACCCCTCCACTTT
J gene: TRBJ1-4; clone size: NA; V gene: TRBV19; D gene: TRBD1; CDR3 protein: CASSSGGTNEKLFF; CDR3 DNA: TGTGCCAGTAGCTCAGGGGGCACTAATGAAAAACTGTTTTTT
J gene: TRBJ2-7; clone size: NA; V gene: TRBV28; D gene: TRBD2; CDR3 protein: CASSSPAGANYEQYF; CDR3 DNA: TGTGCCAGCAGTTCCCCAGCGGGAGCGAATTACGAGCAGTACTTC
J gene: TRBJ1-4; clone size: NA; V gene: TRBV2; D gene: NA; CDR3 protein: CASSRQINEKLFF; CDR3 DNA: TGTGCCAGCAGTCGTCAGATTAATGAAAAACTGTTTTTT
J gene: TRBJ2-3; clone size: NA; V gene: TRBV27; D gene: TRBD1; CDR3 protein: CASSLVGQGRTGTQYF; CDR3 DNA: TGTGCCAGCAGTTTAGTGGGACAGGGGAGAACCGGAACGCAGTATTTT
J gene: TRBJ2-3; clone size: NA; V gene: TRBV2; D gene: TRBD2; CDR3 protein: CASSLLGGGTDTQYF; CDR3 DNA: TGTGCCAGCAGTCTTTTGGGGGGAGGGACAGATACGCAGTATTTT
J gene: TRBJ1-1; clone size: NA; V gene: TRBV5-6; D gene: TRBD1; CDR3 protein: CASSGQGVTEAFF; CDR3 DNA: TGTGCCAGCAGCGGACAGGGGGTCACTGAAGCTTTCTTT